This T cell receptor beta chain is from a study of identifying expanded T cells in peripheral blood. During the collection period, no donor immune events like infections were recorded. Study-wide points: Technical replicates showed about 1.1 changed clones; approximately 2 weeks approximately 15; four weeks 19. Across healthy donors, higher total template counts meant significantly greater roughly 2-week count variance.

Remarks on this clone: Its matching antigen is unknown.

Some clones are missing from TCRdb's copy, which holds only in-frame ones; the method was immunoSEQ multiplex PCR. Seen here are around 85,000 clones, 70% to 90% observed once, and the top ten hold about 20%. The TCR sequence derives from a person aged 18 to 75 in good health. The sample consisted of blood.

Here the CDR3 reads CASSPMSGGVDEQYF. The CDR3 coding sequence is TGTGCCAGCTCACCAATGTCCGGGGGGGTCGACGAGCAGTACTTC. The rearrangement links TRBV18 to TRBJ2-7; the match to TRBD2 covers 8 bases. The CDR3 is made up of 15 amino acids. The junction had 8 bases not matched to a gene; V was cut back by 2 bases and J by 5 bases. Germline V gene sequence: CDR1 KGHSH, CDR2 LQKENI.